The 10 T cell receptor beta chains below were found in one sample sequenced in a study of shared T cell receptors in the human thymus. Libraries were prepared by immunoSEQ multiplex PCR; TCRdb keeps only in-frame clonotypes and omits some of them. The repertoire holds about 660,000 clones, with 88% as singletons. These sequences were also reported in another study, on human thymus T cells.

The specimen was thymocytes. Receptor source: a boy in the first two years of life with a congenital heart defect.

This clone has only one observation. The chain combines TRBV30 with TRBJ1-4; D is possibly TRBD1 (5 bases). There are 15 residues in the CDR3. Germline assignment: CDR1 GTSNPN and CDR2 SVGIG (reference sequence). Trimming stripped 8 bases from V and 2 bases from J, with 18 bases between. CDR3 sequence: CARGAGGGTNEKLFF. CDR3 DNA: TGTGCCCGTGGAGCCGGGGGGGGGACTAATGAAAAACTGTTTTTT.

This clone came up once. This rearrangement joins TRBV5-1 to TRBJ2-5, with 7 bases matching TRBD1. Germline V gene sequence: CDR1 SGHRS, CDR2 YFSETQ. CDR3 size: 14 residues. V shed 3 bases and J 5 bases; nucleotides not matched to a gene: 7. CDR3 sequence (DNA): TGCGCCAGCAGCTCGACAGGGTCAGGGGAGACCCAGTACTTC. This codes for CASSSTGSGETQYF. Full variable domain (missing parts from reference TRBV5-1 and TRBJ2-5): KAGVTQTPRYLIKTRGQQVTLSCSPISGHRSVSWYQQTPGQGLQFLFEYFSETQRNKGNFPGRFSGRQFSNSRSEMNVSTLELGDSALYLCASSSTGSGETQYFGPGTRLLVL.

The chain uses TRBV11-3 and TRBJ2-5, with 7 bases that match TRBD2. The V gene's germline CDR1 is SGHNT and CDR2 YENEEA. The CDR3 loop spans 16 amino acids. V was clipped by 5 bases and J by 4 bases; unmatched bases: 13. The CDR3 DNA reads as TGTGCCAGCAGCGGCGGGGCTAGCGGAAGAATAGAGACCCAGTACTTC. Protein: CASSGGASGRIETQYF.

The DNA for the CDR3 is TGTGCCAGCAGCCAAGATTGGGGGGGGCTAGCGCCCAGCTCCTACGAGCAGTACTTC. Its translation is CASSQDWGGLAPSSYEQYF. The chain uses TRBV14 and TRBJ2-7; D may be TRBD2 (7 bases). The germline V gene has CDR1 SGHDN and CDR2 FVKESK. Trimming shortened V by 0 bases and J by 0 bases, and 21 bases separated the two germline ends. The CDR3 spans 19 residues.

Here the CDR3 reads CSGRFASGRYYEQYF. In DNA, the CDR3 is TGCAGCGGCAGATTCGCTAGCGGGAGGTATTACGAGCAGTACTTC. The chain carries TRBV29-1 and TRBJ2-7; 11 bases are shared with TRBD2. The length of the CDR3 is 15 residues. Germline trimming cut 7 bases from V and 4 bases from J; bases unmatched to any gene: 12. Per the germline V gene, CDR1 is SQVTM and CDR2 is ANQGSEA.

The CDR3 bases are TGTGCCAGCAGCCCGGAGGACAGGGAGGTCAATGAGCAGTTCTTC. It codes for CASSPEDREVNEQFF. This sequence joins TRBV7-7 and TRBJ2-1; 8 bases align to TRBD1. There are 15 residues in the CDR3. With V trimmed by 5 bases and J by 6 bases, 9 bases remained unmatched. Germline V gene lookup returns CDR1 SSHAT and CDR2 FNYEAQ (reference sequence).

The rearrangement uses TRBV30 and TRBJ1-4, with D possibly matching TRBD1 (6 bases). Per germline, CDR1 GTSNPN and CDR2 SVGIG (reference sequence). This CDR3 spans 15 amino acids. V dropped 0 bases and J dropped 5 bases, with 13 bases sitting between them. This CDR3 reads CAWSVTAGANEKLFF. For the CDR3, the DNA is TGTGCCTGGAGTGTAACGGCAGGGGCCAATGAAAAACTGTTTTTT.

The gene calls are TRBV4-3 and TRBJ2-7; 7 nucleotides line up with TRBD2. Germline loops: CDR1 LGHNA, CDR2 YSLEER. This CDR3 spans 12 amino acids. V lost 4 bases and J lost 7; bases outside the gene matches: 4. The CDR3 loop reads CASSRGGLEQYF. In DNA form, the CDR3 reads TGCGCCAGCAGCCGGGGGGGGTTGGAGCAGTACTTC.

The chain combines TRBV6-1 with TRBJ2-3; a weak D match, TRBD1 (8 bases). The germline V and J ends were trimmed by 4 bases and 2 bases, with 25 bases remaining between them. Per the germline V gene, CDR1 is MNHNS and CDR2 is SASEGT. The CDR3 extends over 19 amino acids. The CDR3 is CASSGTLNQQGGDTDTQYF. DNA of the CDR3: TGTGCCAGCAGTGGGACCCTTAACCAACAGGGGGGGGACACAGATACGCAGTATTTT.

V gene TRBV4-1 combines with J gene TRBJ2-1, with D possibly TRBD1 on 5 matching bases. Germline V lookup: CDR1 MGHRA, CDR2 YSYEKL. Trimming left V 0 bases short and J 3 bases short, with 15 bases between. The CDR3 is 17 residues long. The CDR3 loop reads CASSQDTQPRVYNEQFF. Written as DNA, the CDR3 is TGCGCCAGCAGCCAAGATACCCAGCCCAGGGTCTACAATGAGCAGTTCTTC.